This T cell receptor beta chain was documented in a study of blood T cell repertoires in COVID-19. J lost 4 bases, V lost 5 bases, and 6 bases had no gene match. The CDR3 totals 17 residues. Germline V gives CDR1 SGHNT, CDR2 YENEEA. Data came from immunoSEQ multiplex PCR; TCRdb stores just in-frame clones and leaves some out. The sample has around 250,000 clones; roughly 84% are singletons. The receptor comes from a man aged 45-65 years with active or convalescent COVID-19. The chain has TRBV11-3 and TRBJ2-1; 15 bases agree with TRBD2. The material sequenced was peripheral blood. The CDR3 nucleotides read TGTGCCAGCAGCACAGGACTAGCGGGGGGGCAGTACAATGAGCAGTTCTTC. The encoded protein is CASSTGLAGGQYNEQFF.